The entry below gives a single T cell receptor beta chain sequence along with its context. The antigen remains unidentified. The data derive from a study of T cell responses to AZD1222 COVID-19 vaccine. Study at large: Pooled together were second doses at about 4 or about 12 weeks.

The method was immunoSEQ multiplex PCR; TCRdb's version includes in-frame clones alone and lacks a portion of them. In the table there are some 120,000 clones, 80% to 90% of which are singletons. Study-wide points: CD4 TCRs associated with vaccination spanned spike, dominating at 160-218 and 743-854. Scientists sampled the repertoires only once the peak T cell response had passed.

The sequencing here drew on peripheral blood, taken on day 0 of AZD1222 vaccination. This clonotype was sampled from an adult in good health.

The CDR3 spells CASSSASGGAYEQYF. CDR3 sequence (DNA): TGTGCCAGCAGTTCGGCTAGCGGGGGAGCCTACGAGCAGTACTTC. This chain joins TRBV6-6 and TRBJ2-7, with TRBD2 matching 10 bases. The V gene's germline CDR1 is MNHNY and CDR2 SVGAGI (reference sequence). The CDR3 runs 15 residues. V shed 4 bases, J shed 2 bases, and the junction held 5 bases outside the gene matches.